The 21 T cell receptor beta chains given below trace back to one sample, sequenced in a study of blood T cell repertoires in COVID-19. Produced via immunoSEQ multiplex PCR; TCRdb's table is partial and in-frame only. The sample comprises roughly 150,000 clones, 86% of which are singletons, and about 4.4% rests with the top ten. Input material: PBMCs or T cells enriched from blood (not recorded which). The receptor source for this set is a middle-aged man who had recovered from COVID-19.

The V and J genes are TRBV20-1 and TRBJ2-1; D gene unclear. Germline-derived CDR1 and CDR2 are DFQATT and SNEGSKA (reference sequence). The CDR3 covers 12 residues. Deletions cut 3 bases from V and 7 bases from J, with 10 bases between. In DNA, the CDR3 is TGCAGTGCTAGTCAAGCGTCGAATGAGCAGTTCTTC. Translating gives CSASQASNEQFF.

This clone was recorded only once. The V gene is TRBV7-8, the J gene TRBJ2-1; possibly TRBD2 for D (6 bases). The CDR3 is made up of 15 amino acids. CDR1 and CDR2 from the germline V gene are SGHVS and FQNEAQ. Trimming shortened V by 1 base and J by 0 bases, and 7 bases separated the two germline ends. Here the CDR3 DNA reads TGTGCCAGCAGCTTAGGGAGGGGCTCCTACAATGAGCAGTTCTTC. It encodes CASSLGRGSYNEQFF.

This chain connects TRBV6-5 to TRBJ1-4; D call uncertain. The ends were cut back, 4 bases at V and 8 bases at J, with 17 bases in the middle. CDR1 MNHEY and CDR2 SVGAGI come from the germline V gene. The CDR3 runs to 15 residues. CDR3 sequence: CASSSRIIAGEKLFF. DNA of the CDR3: TGTGCCAGCAGTTCGCGAATTATCGCGGGGGAAAAACTGTTTTTT.

This chain connects TRBV5-4 to TRBJ2-7; perhaps TRBD2 as D (5 bases). CDR3 length: 14 residues. The V gene lost 4 bases and the J gene lost 2 bases, with 13 bases spanning the gap. CDR1 and CDR2 from the germline V gene are SGHNT and YYREEE (reference sequence). The CDR3 coding sequence is TGTGCCAGCAGCCCGCACGGGGTAGCCTACGAGCAGTACTTC. Protein product: CASSPHGVAYEQYF.

This clone occurred a few times. Germline is not matched at one junction end, which may reflect a read error. This chain connects TRBV11-2 to TRBJ1-1; 7 nucleotides align to TRBD1. The germline CDR1 and CDR2 sequences are SGHAT and FQNNGV. The CDR3 contains 15 residues. CDR3 DNA sequence: TGTGCCAGCAGATTAGGGGGCGGAATTCGGACTGAAGCTTTCTTT. Encoded protein: CASRLGGGIRTEAFF.

V usage is TRBV4-1 and J usage is TRBJ2-3; 8 bases align to TRBD2. The CDR3 loop spans 15 amino acids. The V and J ends lost 1 base and 1 base, in that order; junction bases with no gene match: 1. From germline, CDR1 is MGHRA and CDR2 YSYEKL. DNA for the CDR3: TGCGCCAGCAGCCAAGGTAGCGGGGGCACAGATACGCAGTATTTT. This codes for CASSQGSGGTDTQYF.

The chain is built from TRBV28 and TRBJ2-2; 10 nucleotides line up with TRBD2. The CDR3 contains 16 residues. The germline V gene encodes CDR1 MDHEN and CDR2 SYDVKM. V trimming: 2 bases; J trimming: 4 bases; junction bases outside the gene matches: 4. The DNA for the CDR3 is TGTGCCAGCAGTTTACTAGCGGGAGCTGGCACCGGGGAGCTGTTTTTT. Translating it yields CASSLLAGAGTGELFF. Full variable domain (missing parts from reference TRBV28 and TRBJ2-2): DVKVTQSSRYLVKRTGEKVFLECVQDMDHENMFWYRQDPGLGLRLIYFSYDVKMKEKGDIPEGYSVSREKKERFSLILESASTNQTSMYLCASSLLAGAGTGELFFGEGSRLTVL.

V gene TRBV29-1 combines with J gene TRBJ2-1, with D perhaps matching TRBD2 (6 bases). There are 13 residues in the CDR3. Trimming stripped 4 bases from V and 7 bases from J, with 14 bases between. Looked up from germline, CDR1 is SQVTM and CDR2 is ANQGSEA. Written as DNA, the CDR3 is TGCAGCGTTGCGGCTAGCGCCTCTAATGAGCAGTTCTTC. Translated, it gives CSVAASASNEQFF.

This rearrangement joins TRBV28 to TRBJ1-2, with D unclear. The CDR3 is 11 residues long. Trimming stripped 7 bases from V and 0 bases from J, with 3 bases between. Germline V lookup: CDR1 MDHEN, CDR2 SYDVKM. The CDR3 is CASTSNYGYTF. CDR3 bases: TGTGCCAGCACATCTAACTATGGCTACACCTTC.

The chain joins TRBV28 to TRBJ1-2, with 9 positions matching TRBD1. CDR1 MDHEN and CDR2 SYDVKM come from the germline V gene. CDR3 length equals 15 residues. The ends lost 5 bases at V and 6 bases at J; junction bases unmatched: 10. CDR3 DNA sequence: TGTGCCAGCAGTCCAACCGGGACAGGGAACCATGGCTACACCTTC. It translates to CASSPTGTGNHGYTF.

The chain is built from TRBV5-4 and TRBJ1-2; a weak D match, TRBD1 (5 bases). This CDR3 contains 13 residues. Germline assignment: CDR1 SGHNT and CDR2 YYREEE (reference sequence). The V and J ends lost 6 bases and 2 bases respectively, with 11 bases between them. The DNA for the CDR3 is TGTGCCAGCACGGGGGGTAGGAACTATGGCTACACCTTC. Translation: CASTGGRNYGYTF. The full variable domain, rest sourced from reference TRBV5-4 and TRBJ1-2, is ETGVTQSPTHLIKTRGQQVTLRCSSQSGHNTVSWYQQALGQGPQFIFQYYREEENGRGNFPPRFSGLQFPNYSSELNVNALELDDSALYLCASTGGRNYGYTFGSGTRLTVV.

The chain recombines TRBV11-2 with TRBJ2-1; 7 bases are shared with TRBD2. Germline V lookup: CDR1 SGHAT, CDR2 FQNNGV. The CDR3 loop spans 15 amino acids. The V and J ends lost 3 bases and 5 bases, in that order; junction bases with no gene match: 7. CDR3: CASSFTSGANNEQFF. CDR3 bases: TGTGCCAGCAGCTTCACCAGCGGGGCAAACAATGAGCAGTTCTTC.

This CDR3 reads CASSGTGGNIQYF. The CDR3 nucleotides are TGTGCCAGCTCAGGGACAGGGGGGAACATTCAGTACTTC. V usage is TRBV18 and J usage is TRBJ2-4; 11 nucleotides match TRBD1. The length of the CDR3 is 13 residues. CDR1 is KGHSH, CDR2 LQKENI, per germline. V gave up 5 bases and J gave up 7 bases; unmatched junction bases: 1.

The chain joins TRBV19 to TRBJ1-2; TRBD1 might be the D (5 bases). The V gene lost 5 bases and the J gene lost 8 bases, with 18 bases spanning the gap. Looked up from germline, CDR1 is LNHDA and CDR2 is SQIVND (reference sequence). This CDR3 has 14 residues. CDR3 nucleotide sequence: TGTGCCAGTAGTTACGCAGGGCCCCCTTGGGGCTACACCTTC. Its protein product is CASSYAGPPWGYTF.

The chain joins TRBV5-1 to TRBJ2-2, with 9 positions matching TRBD2. The V and J ends lost 4 bases and 3 bases, in that order; junction bases with no gene match: 7. Germline V lookup: CDR1 SGHRS, CDR2 YFSETQ. CDR3 length: 16 amino acids. CDR3 sequence: CASSVRTSVDTGELFF. CDR3 sequence (DNA): TGCGCCAGCAGCGTGCGGACTAGCGTAGACACCGGGGAGCTGTTTTTT.

The chain employs TRBV20-1 and TRBJ1-4, with TRBD1 matching over 8 bases. Germline CDR1 is DFQATT and CDR2 is SNEGSKA (reference sequence). This CDR3 is 11 amino acids long. The CDR3 DNA reads as TGCAGGACAGGGGCTAATGAAAAACTGTTTTTT. This encodes CRTGANEKLFF.

The chain has TRBV7-2 and TRBJ1-1; weak D call: TRBD1 (5 bases). Trimming cost V 2 bases and J 3 bases, with 7 bases left between them. Germline V gene sequence: CDR1 SGHTA, CDR2 FQGNSA. This CDR3 has 13 residues. CDR3 loop: CASSLLRDTEAFF. Here the CDR3 DNA reads TGTGCCAGCAGCTTACTCAGGGACACTGAAGCTTTCTTT. Full variable domain (missing parts from reference TRBV7-2 and TRBJ1-1): GAGVSQSPSNKVTEKGKDVELRCDPISGHTALYWYRQSLGQGLEFLIYFQGNSAPDKSGLPSDRFSAERTGGSVSTLTIQRTQQEDSAVYLCASSLLRDTEAFFGQGTRLTVV.

The chain has TRBV4-1 and TRBJ1-3; weak D call: TRBD1 (6 bases). CDR3 length: 13 residues. CDR1 is MGHRA and CDR2 is YSYEKL in the germline V gene. V lost 0 bases and J lost 16, with 16 bases in between. The DNA of the CDR3 is TGCGCCAGCAGCCAAGATAGGGGACATCCCCCGTATTTT. Protein product: CASSQDRGHPPYF.

The chain links TRBV5-5 to TRBJ1-3; no firm D call. Trimming cost V 1 base and J 4 bases, with 12 bases left between them. Germline loops: CDR1 SGHKS, CDR2 YYEKEE (reference sequence). CDR3 length: 15 residues. CDR3 coding DNA: TGTGCCAGCAGCTTGTTTCCGGCGGTAGGAAACACCATATATTTT. This codes for CASSLFPAVGNTIYF.

The chain recombines TRBV11-2 with TRBJ1-2, with D uncertain. The V end was cut by 1 base, the J end by 5 bases, with 14 bases between. This CDR3 region has 15 residues. Per germline, CDR1 SGHAT and CDR2 FQNNGV. CDR3 loop: CASSLAASSPYGYTF. CDR3 DNA sequence: TGTGCCAGCAGCTTAGCAGCGTCGTCGCCTTATGGCTACACCTTC.

The genes are TRBV2 and TRBJ1-1; no clear D gene. The CDR3 has 15 amino acids. Looked up from germline, CDR1 is SNHLY and CDR2 is FYNNEI. V was cut by 8 bases and J by 4 bases, with 20 bases left in between. CDR3 protein: CASAGQTRWSTEAFF. The CDR3 DNA reads as TGTGCCAGCGCGGGCCAAACCCGGTGGTCCACTGAAGCTTTCTTT.